These T cell receptor beta chains were read from a single sample in a study of OX40 agonist ivuxolimab in advanced cancers. The data were produced by immunoSEQ multiplex PCR, yet TCRdb's version contains in-frame clones alone and is incomplete. The sample lists 35,000 to 55,000 clones; around four fifths were seen once. Source: CD4+ or CD8+ T cells sorted from blood, taken in a trial of the OX40 agonist ivuxolimab. The receptors were sampled from an adult with an advanced solid tumor such as melanoma, head and neck, liver or kidney cancer. Both conserved end residues are part of each CDR3. The D gene is left open where the match is weak. Where a row states a size, it is once, few, many or the class of an expanded clone; other rows omit it.

D: TRBD2; V: TRBV7-3; J: TRBJ2-7; size: once; CDR3: CASSLLAGVEQYF; DNA: TGTGCCAGCAGCTTACTAGCGGGGGTTGAGCAGTACTTC
D: TRBD1; V: TRBV6-1; J: TRBJ1-1; size: NA; CDR3: CASSDAQGWTEAFF; DNA: TGTGCCAGCAGTGACGCACAGGGGTGGACTGAAGCTTTCTTT
D: NA; V: TRBV18; J: TRBJ2-1; size: few; CDR3: CASSPTLKGEQFF; DNA: TGTGCCAGCTCACCAACTCTCAAGGGTGAGCAGTTCTTC
D: TRBD2; V: TRBV19; J: TRBJ2-1; size: NA; CDR3: CASNTLASYNEQFF; DNA: TGTGCCAGTAACACACTAGCGTCCTACAATGAGCAGTTCTTC
D: NA; V: TRBV11-2; J: TRBJ2-1; size: few; CDR3: CASSPRGEQFF; DNA: TGTGCCAGCAGCCCGAGGGGCGAGCAGTTCTTC
D: NA; V: TRBV30; J: TRBJ1-2; size: NA; CDR3: CAYDRDTNYGYTF; DNA: TGTGCCTATGACCGGGACACTAACTATGGCTACACCTTC
D: NA; V: TRBV23-1; J: TRBJ2-7; size: NA; CDR3: CASSQSLDSRYEQYF; DNA: TGCGCCAGCAGTCAATCGTTGGACAGCAGGTACGAGCAGTACTTC
D: NA; V: TRBV11-1; J: TRBJ2-6; size: NA; CDR3: CASSVQESGANVLTF; DNA: TGTGCCAGCAGCGTACAGGAATCCGGGGCCAACGTCCTGACTTTC
D: TRBD2; V: TRBV7-9; J: TRBJ2-1; size: few; CDR3: CASSARLALSSYNEQFF; DNA: TGTGCCAGCAGCGCCCGACTAGCACTGAGCTCCTACAATGAGCAGTTCTTC
D: NA; V: TRBV9; J: TRBJ1-2; size: NA; CDR3: CASSVHGYGNYGYTF; DNA: TGTGCCAGCAGCGTACATGGGTATGGTAACTATGGCTACACCTTC
D: NA; V: TRBV7-6; J: TRBJ2-6; size: NA; CDR3: CASSPLNPVSGANVLTF; DNA: TGTGCCAGCAGCCCTCTAAACCCCGTTTCGGGGGCCAACGTCCTGACTTTC
D: NA; V: TRBV14; J: TRBJ2-1; size: NA; CDR3: CASSLRGREIYNEQFF; DNA: TGTGCCAGCAGCCTCCGGGGCAGAGAGATCTACAATGAGCAGTTCTTC
D: NA; V: TRBV7-9; J: TRBJ1-3; size: NA; CDR3: CASSLVYTIYF; DNA: TGTGCCAGCAGCCTCGTATACACCATATATTTT
D: NA; V: TRBV5-1; J: TRBJ2-3; size: NA; CDR3: CASSSPKGGGSDTQYF; DNA: TGCGCCAGCAGCTCCCCAAAAGGGGGAGGGTCAGATACGCAGTATTTT
D: TRBD1; V: TRBV5-6; J: TRBJ1-1; size: few; CDR3: CASSLPGTGKGEAFF; DNA: TGTGCCAGCAGCTTGCCAGGGACAGGGAAGGGTGAAGCTTTCTTT
D: TRBD2; V: TRBV5-4; J: TRBJ2-1; size: NA; CDR3: CASTLRAGDPEQFF; DNA: TGTGCCAGCACCCTACGAGCGGGAGATCCTGAGCAGTTCTTC
D: NA; V: TRBV6-6; J: TRBJ2-3; size: NA; CDR3: CASGFPQYF; DNA: TGTGCCAGCGGGTTTCCGCAGTATTTT
D: TRBD1; V: TRBV7-9; J: TRBJ2-1; size: NA; CDR3: CASRGQADEQFF; DNA: TGTGCCAGCAGGGGACAGGCTGATGAGCAGTTCTTC
D: TRBD1; V: TRBV5-1; J: TRBJ2-5; size: once; CDR3: CASSRDRAQETQYF; DNA: TGCGCCAGCAGCAGGGACAGGGCCCAGGAGACCCAGTACTTC
D: NA; V: TRBV6-1; J: TRBJ1-2; size: NA; CDR3: CASRMGGPSNGYTF; DNA: TGTGCCAGCAGAATGGGGGGGCCTTCAAATGGCTACACCTTC
D: NA; V: TRBV7-9; J: TRBJ2-1; size: NA; CDR3: CASTSLKRSSYNEQFF; DNA: TGTGCCAGCACGTCTCTCAAGCGGAGCTCCTACAATGAGCAGTTCTTC
D: NA; V: TRBV9; J: TRBJ1-6; size: NA; CDR3: CASSVAPGYNSPLHF; DNA: TGTGCCAGCAGCGTAGCGCCGGGATATAATTCACCCCTCCACTTT
D: NA; V: TRBV5-5; J: TRBJ1-1; size: NA; CDR3: CASRAPGGNTEAFF; DNA: TGTGCCAGCAGAGCCCCCGGGGGAAACACTGAAGCTTTCTTT
D: TRBD2; V: TRBV6-5; J: TRBJ2-5; size: NA; CDR3: CASSPGLGYLETQYF; DNA: TGTGCCAGCAGTCCCGGACTAGGCTACTTAGAGACCCAGTACTTC
D: NA; V: TRBV28; J: TRBJ1-2; size: NA; CDR3: CASSFPGGGHYGYTF; DNA: TGTGCCAGCAGTTTCCCCGGGGGGGGCCACTATGGCTACACCTTC
D: NA; V: TRBV27; J: TRBJ2-7; size: NA; CDR3: CASSLYEGGAEQYF; DNA: TGTGCCAGCTCCCTTTATGAAGGGGGTGCCGAGCAGTACTTC
D: NA; V: TRBV7-8; J: TRBJ1-5; size: NA; CDR3: CASSLVSGFQPQHF; DNA: TGTGCCAGCAGCTTAGTATCGGGTTTTCAGCCCCAGCATTTT
D: NA; V: TRBV30; J: TRBJ2-1; size: few; CDR3: CAWISFNEQFF; DNA: TGTGCCTGGATTAGCTTCAATGAGCAGTTCTTC
D: NA; V: TRBV19; J: TRBJ1-2; size: NA; CDR3: CASSIEGNVGYGYTF; DNA: TGTGCCAGTAGTATAGAAGGAAACGTTGGCTATGGCTACACCTTC
D: NA; V: TRBV6-6; J: TRBJ2-3; size: NA; CDR3: CASSYSFSTDTQYF; DNA: TGTGCCAGCAGTTACTCGTTCAGCACAGATACGCAGTATTTT
D: TRBD2; V: TRBV2; J: TRBJ2-1; size: few; CDR3: CASRGRGDEQFF; DNA: TGTGCCAGCAGGGGACGGGGGGATGAGCAGTTCTTC
D: TRBD2; V: TRBV13; J: TRBJ2-7; size: NA; CDR3: CASSPGLAGGIYEQYF; DNA: TGTGCCAGCAGCCCCGGACTAGCGGGGGGGATTTACGAGCAGTACTTC
D: TRBD1; V: TRBV7-8; J: TRBJ2-1; size: NA; CDR3: CASSPLPGQGDNEQFF; DNA: TGTGCCAGCAGCCCCCTTCCGGGACAGGGCGACAATGAGCAGTTCTTC
D: TRBD2; V: TRBV19; J: TRBJ2-3; size: NA; CDR3: CASKGRVERSTDTQYF; DNA: TGTGCCAGTAAGGGGAGGGTAGAGAGAAGCACAGATACGCAGTATTTT
D: NA; V: TRBV14; J: TRBJ2-7; size: NA; CDR3: CASSQDSVYEQYF; DNA: TGTGCCAGCAGCCAAGACTCGGTCTACGAGCAGTACTTC
D: NA; V: TRBV11-3; J: TRBJ2-4; size: few; CDR3: CASSPGGTGKNIQYF; DNA: TGTGCCAGCAGTCCCGGCGGGACCGGCAAAAACATTCAGTACTTC
D: NA; V: TRBV30; J: TRBJ1-5; size: NA; CDR3: CAWSIGGADNQPQHF; DNA: TGTGCCTGGAGTATTGGAGGGGCTGACAATCAGCCCCAGCATTTT
D: NA; V: TRBV4-1; J: TRBJ1-2; size: few; CDR3: CASTRTGPAGYGYTF; DNA: TGCGCCAGCACCCGAACCGGGCCAGCAGGCTATGGCTACACCTTC
D: TRBD1; V: TRBV5-6; J: TRBJ1-3; size: NA; CDR3: CASSFFRDSYSGNTIYF; DNA: TGTGCCAGCAGCTTCTTCCGGGACAGCTACTCTGGAAACACCATATATTTT
D: NA; V: TRBV28; J: TRBJ2-7; size: NA; CDR3: CASSYRVTHEQYF; DNA: TGTGCCAGCAGTTACAGGGTGACCCACGAGCAGTACTTC
D: TRBD2; V: TRBV18; J: TRBJ2-1; size: NA; CDR3: CASSPDLREGPSSYNEQFF; DNA: TGTGCCAGCTCACCGGATCTGCGGGAGGGCCCCAGCTCCTACAATGAGCAGTTCTTC
D: NA; V: TRBV7-3; J: TRBJ2-3; size: NA; CDR3: CASSLDGLSTDTQYF; DNA: TGTGCCAGCAGCTTAGATGGACTGTCCACAGATACGCAGTATTTT
D: TRBD1; V: TRBV2; J: TRBJ2-3; size: NA; CDR3: CASSPGTGGSDTQYF; DNA: TGTGCCAGCAGCCCCGGGACAGGGGGCTCAGATACGCAGTATTTT
D: NA; V: TRBV7-8; J: TRBJ1-5; size: NA; CDR3: CASSLALQEFSNQPQHF; DNA: TGTGCCAGCAGCTTAGCTCTACAGGAGTTTAGCAATCAGCCCCAGCATTTT
D: TRBD1; V: TRBV28; J: TRBJ1-2; size: NA; CDR3: CASAVTGDYGYTF; DNA: TGTGCCAGCGCCGTGACAGGGGACTATGGCTACACCTTC
D: NA; V: TRBV28; J: TRBJ2-5; size: NA; CDR3: CASSLKVQTQERTQYF; DNA: TGTGCCAGCAGTTTAAAAGTCCAGACCCAAGAGAGGACCCAGTACTTC
D: TRBD2; V: TRBV10-1; J: TRBJ2-7; size: once; CDR3: CATDEASGRADSYEQYF; DNA: TGCGCTACCGACGAGGCTAGCGGGAGGGCCGACTCCTACGAGCAGTACTTC
D: TRBD2; V: TRBV2; J: TRBJ2-5; size: NA; CDR3: CASSGGIQETQYF; DNA: TGTGCCAGTAGCGGGGGGATACAAGAGACCCAGTACTTC
D: TRBD2; V: TRBV27; J: TRBJ2-5; size: NA; CDR3: CASSLSSGRVVETQYF; DNA: TGTGCCAGCAGTTTATCTAGCGGGAGGGTGGTGGAGACCCAGTACTTC
D: NA; V: TRBV9; J: TRBJ2-3; size: NA; CDR3: CASSVGGIGVYTSTDTQYF; DNA: TGTGCCAGCAGCGTAGGGGGTATTGGTGTCTATACTAGCACAGATACGCAGTATTTT
D: NA; V: TRBV4-1; J: TRBJ1-2; size: NA; CDR3: CASSQVSGQSYGYTF; DNA: TGCGCCAGCAGCCAAGTGTCCGGACAGAGCTATGGCTACACCTTC
D: TRBD2; V: TRBV18; J: TRBJ2-5; size: NA; CDR3: CASSPLAGVGETQYF; DNA: TGTGCCAGCTCACCGCTAGCGGGGGTAGGAGAGACCCAGTACTTC
D: NA; V: TRBV7-2; J: TRBJ1-5; size: NA; CDR3: CASSLGGYQPQHF; DNA: TGTGCCAGCAGCTTAGGGGGGTATCAGCCCCAGCATTTT